The 21 T cell receptor beta chains in this list originate from one sample, sequenced in a study of beta chain features in type 1 diabetes. Study-level points and caveats: Shortening that was moderate but significant affected the TCRB CDR3s of Type 1 diabetes patients in all four CD4+ subsets.

These receptors have no identified antigens. Every bit of the isolated RNA underwent reverse transcription, so sequencing read expressed TCRB transcripts. Clones were sequenced by immunoSEQ multiplex PCR, and TCRdb holds only the in-frame ones, with some missing. The sample lists a few hundred thousand clones; around 10% were seen once. The sequenced material came from central memory CD4+ T cells from blood. The receptors shown here come from a man aged 25 to 45 with type 1 diabetes.

The chain uses TRBV28 and TRBJ1-2; possible D gene TRBD1, 6 bases. The CDR3 has 12 residues. V dropped 8 bases and J dropped 8 bases, with 15 bases sitting between them. From germline, CDR1 is MDHEN and CDR2 SYDVKM. For the CDR3, the DNA is TGTGCCAGCTATGGACAGCCTCGAGGCTACACCTTC. Protein product: CASYGQPRGYTF.

The J gene is TRBJ2-7, the V gene TRBV6-1; D unclear. Germline V gene lookup returns CDR1 MNHNS and CDR2 SASEGT. With 6 bases removed from V and 0 bases from J, the gap between germline ends came to 9 bases. CDR3 size: 13 residues. This chain's CDR3 is CASRLRGSYEQYF. In DNA, the CDR3 is TGTGCCAGCAGACTAAGAGGCTCCTACGAGCAGTACTTC.

The J gene is TRBJ2-7, the V gene TRBV5-1; 7 bases match TRBD2. V gave up 0 bases and J gave up 3 bases; unmatched junction bases: 9. Germline CDR1 is SGHRS and CDR2 is YFSETQ. CDR3 length equals 16 residues. The DNA of the CDR3 is TGCGCCAGCAGCTTGGGGCTGGGAGGGTACTTCTACGAGCAGTACTTC. Translation gives CASSLGLGGYFYEQYF. The whole variable domain, filled in from reference TRBV5-1 and TRBJ2-7, reads KAGVTQTPRYLIKTRGQQVTLSCSPISGHRSVSWYQQTPGQGLQFLFEYFSETQRNKGNFPGRFSGRQFSNSRSEMNVSTLELGDSALYLCASSLGLGGYFYEQYFGPGTRLTVT.

This clone showed up just a few times. The chain employs TRBV19 and TRBJ2-6; D ambiguous. CDR1 and CDR2 from the germline V gene are LNHDA and SQIVND (reference sequence). V was shortened by 7 bases and J by 2 bases, with 9 bases between the two germline ends. This CDR3 is 14 amino acids long. Written as DNA, the CDR3 is TGTGCCAGTAAACTTTCCCCTGGGGCCAACGTCCTGACTTTC. Translated: CASKLSPGANVLTF.

In regard to this clone: In the same sample, other DNA sequences code for this CDR3. The chain joins TRBV11-2 to TRBJ2-7, with unresolved D. Germline V CDR1 and CDR2: SGHAT, FQNNGV. V lost 5 bases, J lost 2 bases, and 7 bases lay in between. The CDR3 totals 12 residues. CDR3 residues: CASSRDTYEQYF. For the CDR3, the DNA is TGTGCCAGCAGCAGAGATACCTACGAGCAGTACTTC.

DNA for the CDR3: TGTGCCTCCAGTTCGAGGGAGGATCAGCCCCAGCATTTT. Amino acid sequence: CASSSREDQPQHF. This chain connects TRBV6-5 to TRBJ1-5; no firm D call. Trimming removed 11 bases at V and 5 bases at J, with 16 bases between. The CDR3 sequence is 13 residues long. Germline values: CDR1 MNHEY, CDR2 SVGAGI.

This clone was seen a few times. Different DNA sequences within this sample yield the same CDR3. V is TRBV5-1 and J is TRBJ2-5; D is unresolved. The V gene lost 2 bases and the J gene lost 5 bases, with 7 bases spanning the gap. CDR1 is SGHRS and CDR2 is YFSETQ in the germline V gene. The CDR3 sequence is 12 residues long. Here the CDR3 reads CASSLTLETQYF. The CDR3 bases are TGCGCCAGCAGCTTAACGTTGGAGACCCAGTACTTC. The whole variable domain, filled in from reference TRBV5-1 and TRBJ2-5, reads KAGVTQTPRYLIKTRGQQVTLSCSPISGHRSVSWYQQTPGQGLQFLFEYFSETQRNKGNFPGRFSGRQFSNSRSEMNVSTLELGDSALYLCASSLTLETQYFGPGTRLLVL.

This clone was detected a few times. V and J are TRBV28 and TRBJ2-1; maybe TRBD2 (5 bases). Germline CDR1 reads MDHEN; CDR2 reads SYDVKM. Trimming took 3 bases from V and 0 from J, leaving 6 bases between them. The CDR3 runs 14 residues. CDR3 bases: TGTGCCAGCAGTTTTCGGGACTCCTACAATGAGCAGTTCTTC. Its protein product is CASSFRDSYNEQFF. The variable domain in full, with the rest retrieved from reference TRBV28 and TRBJ2-1, is DVKVTQSSRYLVKRTGEKVFLECVQDMDHENMFWYRQDPGLGLRLIYFSYDVKMKEKGDIPEGYSVSREKKERFSLILESASTNQTSMYLCASSFRDSYNEQFFGPGTRLTVL.

The chain employs TRBV7-2 and TRBJ2-1, with a tentative D call TRBD2 (5 bases). The CDR3 has 12 amino acids. The V end was cut by 1 base, the J end by 9 bases, with 7 bases between. Germline V gene lookup returns CDR1 SGHTA and CDR2 FQGNSA. CDR3 protein: CASSLGAGEQFF. CDR3 nucleotide sequence: TGTGCCAGCAGCTTAGGGGCGGGTGAGCAGTTCTTC. Full variable domain (remainder filled in from reference TRBV7-2 and TRBJ2-1): GAGVSQSPSNKVTEKGKDVELRCDPISGHTALYWYRQSLGQGLEFLIYFQGNSAPDKSGLPSDRFSAERTGGSVSTLTIQRTQQEDSAVYLCASSLGAGEQFFGPGTRLTVL.

The V gene is TRBV7-2, the J gene TRBJ1-5, with 7 bases matching TRBD1. After removal of 5 bases from V and 7 bases from J, the junction contained 8 bases not matched to a gene. The germline V gene has CDR1 SGHTA and CDR2 FQGNSA. The CDR3 is made up of 14 amino acids. CDR3 in amino acids: CASSPKTGPQPQHF. As DNA, the CDR3 is TGTGCCAGCAGCCCTAAGACAGGGCCACAGCCCCAGCATTTT. The full variable domain, in which reference TRBV7-2 and TRBJ1-5 provide the parts outside the CDR3, is GAGVSQSPSNKVTEKGKDVELRCDPISGHTALYWYRQSLGQGLEFLIYFQGNSAPDKSGLPSDRFSAERTGGSVSTLTIQRTQQEDSAVYLCASSPKTGPQPQHFGDGTRLSIL.

This clone has a handful of counts. The sample contains more than one DNA sequence encoding this CDR3. The J gene is TRBJ2-7, the V gene TRBV6-5, with TRBD1 matching over 9 bases. Germline trimming cut 6 bases from V and 2 bases from J; bases unmatched to any gene: 5. Germline assignment: CDR1 MNHEY and CDR2 SVGAGI. The CDR3 spans 14 residues. The CDR3 sequence: CASSRGQGTYEQYF. CDR3 sequence (DNA): TGTGCCAGCAGCCGTGGACAGGGGACCTACGAGCAGTACTTC.

This chain uses TRBV7-8 with TRBJ2-7; possibly TRBD1 for D (5 bases). CDR3 length: 13 amino acids. Per germline, CDR1 SGHVS and CDR2 FQNEAQ. The V end was cut by 5 bases, the J end by 6 bases, with 14 bases between. The CDR3 loop is CASSRERQGEQYF. The CDR3 DNA reads as TGTGCCAGCAGCCGCGAACGGCAGGGCGAGCAGTACTTC.

This clone has ten or more counts. This rearrangement joins TRBV11-2 to TRBJ2-1; D is unclear. CDR3 length equals 13 residues. V lost 1 base, J lost 3 bases, and 4 bases lay in between. CDR1 and CDR2 (germline): SGHAT, FQNNGV. CDR3 DNA: TGTGCCAGCAGCTTAGCCCTCTACAATGAGCAGTTCTTC. As protein: CASSLALYNEQFF.

This clone was picked up many times. This chain links TRBV20-1 with TRBJ2-5; D is uncertain. Per the germline V gene, CDR1 is DFQATT and CDR2 is SNEGSKA (reference sequence). The CDR3 runs to 10 residues. V was shortened by 6 bases and J by 4 bases, with 6 bases between the two germline ends. The chain's CDR3 is CSAHPETQYF. The CDR3 DNA reads as TGCAGTGCCCACCCAGAGACCCAGTACTTC.

This clone was counted a few times. The chain recombines TRBV29-1 with TRBJ2-7; TRBD1 aligns across 8 bases. The V gene's germline CDR1 is SQVTM and CDR2 ANQGSEA. V gave up 6 bases and J gave up 2 bases; unmatched junction bases: 3. The CDR3 totals 12 residues. In DNA form, the CDR3 reads TGCAGCGTCCGGACAGGGACCTACGAGCAGTACTTC. Its translation is CSVRTGTYEQYF.

This clone was seen repeatedly, ten times or more. The chain uses TRBV11-2 and TRBJ1-5, with a weak D call TRBD1 (6 bases). V was cut by 3 bases and J by 6 bases, with 12 bases left in between. Germline V gene lookup returns CDR1 SGHAT and CDR2 FQNNGV. The CDR3 length is 14 residues. Here the CDR3 DNA reads TGTGCCAGCAGCTTGGACAGACGGGGTCAGCCCCAGCATTTT. Protein product: CASSLDRRGQPQHF.

The sample holds many counts of this clone. The V gene is TRBV28, the J gene TRBJ2-7; D possibly corresponds to TRBD1 (6 bases). V dropped 7 bases and J dropped 6 bases, with 22 bases sitting between them. Germline V gene data show CDR1 as MDHEN and CDR2 as SYDVKM. The CDR3 loop spans 15 amino acids. CDR3 sequence reads: CASMSQGLSWGEQYF. The CDR3 bases are TGTGCCAGCATGTCACAGGGTTTGTCCTGGGGCGAGCAGTACTTC.

The CDR3 sequence: CASSQDRQAPYNEQFF. CDR3 nucleotide sequence: TGTGCCAGCAGCCAAGACCGGCAGGCCCCCTACAATGAGCAGTTCTTC. The genes are TRBV4-2 and TRBJ2-1, with D unclear. V was cut by 0 bases and J by 2 bases, with 11 bases left in between. Germline lookup yields CDR1 LGHNA and CDR2 YNFKEQ. This CDR3 contains 16 residues.

The gene calls are TRBV7-2 and TRBJ1-3; D is undetermined. Germline CDR1 and CDR2: SGHTA and FQGNSA. The V end lost 2 bases, the J end lost 1 base, and 12 bases lay between the germline ends. The CDR3 has 16 amino acids. CDR3 loop: CASSLFGLGSGNTIYF. Written as DNA, the CDR3 is TGTGCCAGCAGCTTATTCGGTCTTGGGTCTGGAAACACCATATATTTT.

Only a few counts were recorded for this clone. The gene calls are TRBV10-3 and TRBJ2-3; TRBD1 matches at 8 bases. There are 16 residues in the CDR3. CDR1 ENHRY and CDR2 SYGVKD come from the germline V gene. V dropped 6 bases and J dropped 1; count of bases not matched to a gene: 9. The CDR3 bases are TGTGCCATCAGGGGTTGGGAGACAGGGGGCACAGATACGCAGTATTTT. Its protein is CAIRGWETGGTDTQYF.

This chain connects TRBV7-2 to TRBJ1-2, with a possible D match to TRBD1 (5 bases). CDR1 is SGHTA and CDR2 is FQGNSA in the germline V gene. The V end was cut by 2 bases, the J end by 8 bases, with 15 bases between. The CDR3 has 14 amino acids. CDR3 nucleotides: TGTGCCAGCAGCTTAAACGCGGGGACGTTGGGCTACACCTTC. Its protein is CASSLNAGTLGYTF.